This T cell receptor beta chain was captured by sequencing in a study of glioma-infiltrating T cells. About the research overall: Glioblastomas were WHO grade IV, sampled at first diagnosis; low-grade were grade II.

TCR alpha and beta CDR3 regions were amplified from RNA using iRepertoire nested multiplex PCR. For one-step reverse transcription and amplification, 100-400 ng of tissue mRNA or PBMC total RNA was used. TCRdb used MiXCR to reprocess the multiplex PCR reads, holding one entry per CDR3 protein. The sample holds about 400,000 distinct CDR3 sequences, approximately 42% seen once. Germline lookup yields CDR1 MNHEY and CDR2 SVGAGI. V dropped 0 bases and J dropped 3 bases, with 16 bases sitting between them. The CDR3 is 17 residues long. Sequencing was performed on glioma tissue, nonneoplastic brain tissue, or PBMCs (not recorded which). The chain carries TRBV6-5 and TRBJ2-3; D is unresolved. The sequence was collected from a human donor with low-grade glioma or glioblastoma, undergoing nonglioma brain surgery, or in good health (not recorded which). CDR3 sequence (DNA): TGTGCCAGCAGTTACTCGTTTGGGCAGGAGTGGACAGATACGCAGTATTTT. Translated, it gives CASSYSFGQEWTDTQYF.